This T cell receptor (beta chain) was observed in a study of blood T cell repertoires in COVID-19. Across the whole study: The United States, Italy and Spain provided the acute and convalescent COVID-19 samples. The cDNA or gDNA used as material had been derived from T cells, B-cell-depleted T cells, or PBMCs.

As processed by the authors: Counts of nucleated cells, estimated from reference gene primer amplification, were obtained. TCRdb keeps only in-frame clones here, not all; method: immunoSEQ multiplex PCR. D and trimming come from the DNA, and the V and J calls and clone size come from that table. This sample has under 130,000 clones, with around 83% found just once. This clone was seen only a few times. The germline gives CDR1 SNHLY, CDR2 FYNNEI. Deletions cut 4 bases from V and 0 bases from J, with 12 bases between. CDR3 length: 15 residues. The sample comprised peripheral blood. This rearrangement joins TRBV2 to TRBJ1-1, with D possibly TRBD1 on 6 matching bases. The source is a human donor in a cohort sampled during active COVID-19. CDR3 protein: CASSGHRALNTEAFF. Written as DNA, the CDR3 is TGTGCCAGCAGTGGTCACAGGGCCTTGAACACTGAAGCTTTCTTT.